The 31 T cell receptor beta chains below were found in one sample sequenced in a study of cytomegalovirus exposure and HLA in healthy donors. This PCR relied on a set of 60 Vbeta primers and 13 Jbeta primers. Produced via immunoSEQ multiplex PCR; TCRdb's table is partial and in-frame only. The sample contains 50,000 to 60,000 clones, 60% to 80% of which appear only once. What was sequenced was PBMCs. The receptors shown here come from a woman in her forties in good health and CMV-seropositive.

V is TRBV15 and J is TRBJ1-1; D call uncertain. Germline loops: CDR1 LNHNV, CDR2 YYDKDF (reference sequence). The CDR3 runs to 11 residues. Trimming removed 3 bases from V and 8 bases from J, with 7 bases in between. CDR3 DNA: TGTGCCACCAGCAGTCACGGGGAAGCTTTCTTT. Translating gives CATSSHGEAFF.

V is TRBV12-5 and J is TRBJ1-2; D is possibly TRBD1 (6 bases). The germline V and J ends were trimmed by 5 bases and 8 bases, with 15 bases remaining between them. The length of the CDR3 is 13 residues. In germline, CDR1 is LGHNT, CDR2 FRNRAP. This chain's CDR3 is CASGLPGTWGYTF. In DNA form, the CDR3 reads TGTGCTAGTGGTCTTCCCGGGACATGGGGCTACACCTTC. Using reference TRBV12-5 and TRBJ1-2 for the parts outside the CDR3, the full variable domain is DARVTQTPRHKVTEMGQEVTMRCQPILGHNTVFWYRQTMMQGLELLAYFRNRAPLDDSGMPKDRFSAEMPDATLATLKIQPSEPRDSAVYFCASGLPGTWGYTFGSGTRLTVV.

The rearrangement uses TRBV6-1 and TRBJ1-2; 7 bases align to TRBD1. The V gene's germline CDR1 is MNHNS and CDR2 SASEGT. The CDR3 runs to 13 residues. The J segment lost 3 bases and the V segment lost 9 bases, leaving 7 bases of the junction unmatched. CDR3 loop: CASLFGTDYGYTF. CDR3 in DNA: TGTGCCAGTTTGTTCGGGACAGACTATGGCTACACCTTC.

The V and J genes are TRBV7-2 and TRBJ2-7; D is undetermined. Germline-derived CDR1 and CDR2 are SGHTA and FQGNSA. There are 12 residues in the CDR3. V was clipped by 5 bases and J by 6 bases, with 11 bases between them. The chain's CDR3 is CASSRAGGEQYF. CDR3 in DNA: TGTGCCAGCAGCCGAGCCGGCGGCGAGCAGTACTTC.

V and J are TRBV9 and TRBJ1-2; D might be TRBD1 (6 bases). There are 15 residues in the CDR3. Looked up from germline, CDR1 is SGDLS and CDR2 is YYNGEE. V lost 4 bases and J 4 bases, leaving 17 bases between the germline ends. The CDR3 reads CASSTQDGGGYGYTF. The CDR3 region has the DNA TGTGCCAGCAGCACCCAGGATGGGGGCGGCTATGGCTACACCTTC.

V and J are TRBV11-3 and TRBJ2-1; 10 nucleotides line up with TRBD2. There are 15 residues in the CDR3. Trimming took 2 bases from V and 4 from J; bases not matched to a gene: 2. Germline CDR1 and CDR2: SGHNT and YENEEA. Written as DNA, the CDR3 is TGTGCCAGCAGCTTATCGACTAGCGGGTACAATGAGCAGTTCTTC. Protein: CASSLSTSGYNEQFF.

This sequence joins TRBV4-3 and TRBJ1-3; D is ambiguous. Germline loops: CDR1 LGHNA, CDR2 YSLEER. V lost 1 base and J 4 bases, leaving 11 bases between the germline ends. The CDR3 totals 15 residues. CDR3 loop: CASSQAEGPGNTIYF. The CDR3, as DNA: TGCGCCAGCAGCCAAGCGGAGGGTCCCGGAAACACCATATATTTT.

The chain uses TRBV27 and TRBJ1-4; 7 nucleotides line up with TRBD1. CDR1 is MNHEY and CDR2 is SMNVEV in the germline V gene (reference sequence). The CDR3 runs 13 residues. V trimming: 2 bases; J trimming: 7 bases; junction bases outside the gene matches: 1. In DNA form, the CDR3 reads TGTGCCAGCAGTTTAAACAGGGGTGAAAAACTGTTTTTT. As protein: CASSLNRGEKLFF.

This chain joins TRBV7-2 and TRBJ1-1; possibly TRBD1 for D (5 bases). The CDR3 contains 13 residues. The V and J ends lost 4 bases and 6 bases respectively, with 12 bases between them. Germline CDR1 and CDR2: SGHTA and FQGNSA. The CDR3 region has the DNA TGTGCCAGCAGCTCCGGTTGGGGCGCTGAAGCTTTCTTT. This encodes CASSSGWGAEAFF.

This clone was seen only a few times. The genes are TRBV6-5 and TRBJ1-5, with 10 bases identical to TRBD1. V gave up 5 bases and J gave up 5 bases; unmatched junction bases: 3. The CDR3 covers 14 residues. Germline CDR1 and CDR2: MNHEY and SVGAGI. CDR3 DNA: TGTGCCAGCAGTGACGGGACAGGGGATCAGCCCCAGCATTTT. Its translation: CASSDGTGDQPQHF.

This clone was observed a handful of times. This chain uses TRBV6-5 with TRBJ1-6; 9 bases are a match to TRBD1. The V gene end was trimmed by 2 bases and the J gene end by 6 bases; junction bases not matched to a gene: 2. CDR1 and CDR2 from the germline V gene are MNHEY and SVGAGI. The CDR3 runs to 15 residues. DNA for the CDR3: TGTGCCAGCAGTTACGGGGACAGGGCTAATTCACCCCTCCACTTT. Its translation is CASSYGDRANSPLHF.

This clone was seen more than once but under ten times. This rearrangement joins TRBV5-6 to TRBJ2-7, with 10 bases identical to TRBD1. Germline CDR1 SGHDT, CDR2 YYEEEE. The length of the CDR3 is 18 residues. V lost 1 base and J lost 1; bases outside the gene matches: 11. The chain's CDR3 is CASSLRFTGTGDSYEQYF. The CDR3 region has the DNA TGTGCCAGCAGCTTGCGGTTCACCGGGACAGGGGATTCCTACGAGCAGTACTTC. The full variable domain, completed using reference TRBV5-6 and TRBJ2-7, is DAGVTQSPTHLIKTRGQQVTLRCSPKSGHDTVSWYQQALGQGPQFIFQYYEEEERQRGNFPDRFSGHQFPNYSSELNVNALLLGDSALYLCASSLRFTGTGDSYEQYFGPGTRLTVT.

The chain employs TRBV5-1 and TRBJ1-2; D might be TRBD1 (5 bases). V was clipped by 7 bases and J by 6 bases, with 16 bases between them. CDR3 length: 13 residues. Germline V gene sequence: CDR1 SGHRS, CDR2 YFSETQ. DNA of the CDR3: TGCGCCAGCGTTCCGGACAACGACCATGGCTACACCTTC. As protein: CASVPDNDHGYTF.

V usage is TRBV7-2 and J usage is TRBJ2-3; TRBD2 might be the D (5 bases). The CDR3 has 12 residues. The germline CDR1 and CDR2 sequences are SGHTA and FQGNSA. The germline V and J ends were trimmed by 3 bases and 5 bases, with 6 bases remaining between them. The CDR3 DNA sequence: TGTGCCAGCAGCTTCGGGGTAGATACGCAGTATTTT. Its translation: CASSFGVDTQYF.

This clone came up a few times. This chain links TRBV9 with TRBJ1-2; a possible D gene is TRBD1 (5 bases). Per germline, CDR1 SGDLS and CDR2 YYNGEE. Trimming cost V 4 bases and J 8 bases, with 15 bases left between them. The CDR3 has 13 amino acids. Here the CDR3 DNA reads TGTGCCAGCAGCCTGGGGCAGGGAGGAGGCTACACCTTC. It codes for CASSLGQGGGYTF.

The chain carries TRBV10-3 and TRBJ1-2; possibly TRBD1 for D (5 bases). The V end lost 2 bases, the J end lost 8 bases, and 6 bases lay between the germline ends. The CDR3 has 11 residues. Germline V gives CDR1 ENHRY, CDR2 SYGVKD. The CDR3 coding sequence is TGTGCCATCAGTGAGGGGGCGGGCTACACCTTC. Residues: CAISEGAGYTF.

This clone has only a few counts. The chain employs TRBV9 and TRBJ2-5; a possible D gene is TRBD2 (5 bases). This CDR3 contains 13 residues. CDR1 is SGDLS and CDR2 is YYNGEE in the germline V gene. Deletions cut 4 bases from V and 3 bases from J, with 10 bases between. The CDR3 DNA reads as TGTGCCAGCAGCTTAGCGCGGGAAGAGACCCAGTACTTC. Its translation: CASSLAREETQYF.

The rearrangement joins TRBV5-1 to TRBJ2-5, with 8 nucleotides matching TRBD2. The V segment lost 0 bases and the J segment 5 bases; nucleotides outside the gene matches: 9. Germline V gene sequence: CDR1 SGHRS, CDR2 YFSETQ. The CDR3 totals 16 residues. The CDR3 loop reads CASSLAGLVSTETQYF. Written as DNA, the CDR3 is TGCGCCAGCAGCTTGGCGGGACTAGTTTCGACCGAGACCCAGTACTTC. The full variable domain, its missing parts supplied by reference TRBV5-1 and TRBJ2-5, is KAGVTQTPRYLIKTRGQQVTLSCSPISGHRSVSWYQQTPGQGLQFLFEYFSETQRNKGNFPGRFSGRQFSNSRSEMNVSTLELGDSALYLCASSLAGLVSTETQYFGPGTRLLVL.

The CDR3 sequence: CATSSYLTRSQPQHF. Here the CDR3 DNA reads TGTGCCACCAGCAGCTACCTGACCCGGAGTCAGCCCCAGCATTTT. The chain is built from TRBV15 and TRBJ1-5; no reliable D call. This CDR3 has 15 residues. Germline values: CDR1 LNHNV, CDR2 YYDKDF (reference sequence). The V end lost 3 bases, the J end lost 6 bases, and 15 bases lay between the germline ends. The variable domain in full, with the rest retrieved from reference TRBV15 and TRBJ1-5, is DAMVIQNPRYQVTQFGKPVTLSCSQTLNHNVMYWYQQKSSQAPKLLFHYYDKDFNNEADTPDNFQSRRPNTSFCFLDIRSPGLGDTAMYLCATSSYLTRSQPQHFGDGTRLSIL.

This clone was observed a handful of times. The CDR3 protein is CASSFGWDQPQHF. The CDR3 nucleotides are TGTGCCAGCAGCTTCGGGTGGGATCAGCCCCAGCATTTT. This sequence joins TRBV7-2 and TRBJ1-5, with D unclear. Trimming cost V 3 bases and J 5 bases, with 8 bases left between them. Germline V gene sequence: CDR1 SGHTA, CDR2 FQGNSA. The CDR3 is 13 residues long.

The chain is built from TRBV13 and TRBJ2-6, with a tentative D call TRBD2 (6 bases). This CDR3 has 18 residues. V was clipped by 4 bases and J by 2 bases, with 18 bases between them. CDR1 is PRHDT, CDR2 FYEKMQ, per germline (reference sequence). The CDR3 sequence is CASSSPAGLVPGANVLTF. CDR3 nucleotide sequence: TGTGCCAGCAGCTCCCCGGCGGGGCTGGTCCCTGGGGCCAACGTCCTGACTTTC. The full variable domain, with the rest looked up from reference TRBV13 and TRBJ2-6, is AAGVIQSPRHLIKEKRETATLKCYPIPRHDTVYWYQQGPGQDPQFLISFYEKMQSDKGSIPDRFSAQQFSDYHSELNMSSLELGDSALYFCASSSPAGLVPGANVLTFGAGSRLTVL.

DNA for the CDR3: TGTGCCAGCAGCTTAGACGCCAGGGGGCGGAACACCATATATTTT. Translated, it gives CASSLDARGRNTIYF. V is TRBV7-2 and J is TRBJ1-3; the match to TRBD1 covers 8 bases. CDR1 is SGHTA, CDR2 FQGNSA, per germline. V shed 1 base, J shed 7 bases, and the junction held 6 bases outside the gene matches. The CDR3 sequence is 15 residues long.

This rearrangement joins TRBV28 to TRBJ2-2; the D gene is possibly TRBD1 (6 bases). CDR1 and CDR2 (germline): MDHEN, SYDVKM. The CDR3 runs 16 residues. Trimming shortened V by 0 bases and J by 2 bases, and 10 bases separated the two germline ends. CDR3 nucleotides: TGTGCCAGCAGTTTATGGACCGGGACAAACACCGGGGAGCTGTTTTTT. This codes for CASSLWTGTNTGELFF.

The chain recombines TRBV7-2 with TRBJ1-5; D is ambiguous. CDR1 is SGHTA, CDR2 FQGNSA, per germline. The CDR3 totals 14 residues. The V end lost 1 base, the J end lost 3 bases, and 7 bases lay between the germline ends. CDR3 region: CASSLGGNNQPQHF. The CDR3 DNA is TGTGCCAGCAGCTTAGGCGGCAACAATCAGCCCCAGCATTTT.

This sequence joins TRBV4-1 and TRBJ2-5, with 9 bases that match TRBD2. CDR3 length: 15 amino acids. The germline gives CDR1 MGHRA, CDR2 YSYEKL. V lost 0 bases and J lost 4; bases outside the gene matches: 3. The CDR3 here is CASSQEGLAGETQYF. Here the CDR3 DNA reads TGCGCCAGCAGCCAAGAGGGACTAGCAGGAGAGACCCAGTACTTC.

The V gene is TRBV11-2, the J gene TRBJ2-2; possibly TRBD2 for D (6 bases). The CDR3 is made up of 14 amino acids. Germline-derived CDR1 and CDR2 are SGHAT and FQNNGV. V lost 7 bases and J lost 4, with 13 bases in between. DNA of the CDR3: TGTGCCAGCATCGCCGGGCGGGGCACCGGGGAGCTGTTTTTT. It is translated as CASIAGRGTGELFF.

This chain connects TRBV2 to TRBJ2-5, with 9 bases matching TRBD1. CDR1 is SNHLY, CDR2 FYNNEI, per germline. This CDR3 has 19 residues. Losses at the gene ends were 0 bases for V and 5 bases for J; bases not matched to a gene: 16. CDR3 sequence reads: CASSEASAGQGGLRETQYF. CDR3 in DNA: TGTGCCAGCAGTGAAGCGTCAGCGGGACAGGGTGGTCTCCGTGAGACCCAGTACTTC.

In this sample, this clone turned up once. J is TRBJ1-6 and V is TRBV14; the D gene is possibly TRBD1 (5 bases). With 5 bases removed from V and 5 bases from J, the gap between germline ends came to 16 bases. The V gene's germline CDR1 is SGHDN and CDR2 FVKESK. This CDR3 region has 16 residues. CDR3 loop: CASSYTGPGNNSPLHF. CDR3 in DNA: TGTGCCAGCAGCTACACGGGTCCAGGGAATAATTCACCCCTCCACTTT.

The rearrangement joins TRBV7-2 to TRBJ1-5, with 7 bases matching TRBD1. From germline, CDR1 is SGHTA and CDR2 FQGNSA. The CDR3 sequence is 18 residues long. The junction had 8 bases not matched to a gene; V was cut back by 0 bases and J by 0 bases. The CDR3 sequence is CASSLAGTESYSNQPQHF. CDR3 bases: TGTGCCAGCAGCTTAGCGGGGACAGAATCGTATAGCAATCAGCCCCAGCATTTT.

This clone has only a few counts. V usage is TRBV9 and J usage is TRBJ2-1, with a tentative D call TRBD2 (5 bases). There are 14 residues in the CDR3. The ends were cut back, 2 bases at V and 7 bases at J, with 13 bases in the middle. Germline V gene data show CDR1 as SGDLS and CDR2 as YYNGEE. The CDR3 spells CASSVLDWPNEQFF. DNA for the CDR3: TGTGCCAGCAGCGTGTTGGACTGGCCTAATGAGCAGTTCTTC.

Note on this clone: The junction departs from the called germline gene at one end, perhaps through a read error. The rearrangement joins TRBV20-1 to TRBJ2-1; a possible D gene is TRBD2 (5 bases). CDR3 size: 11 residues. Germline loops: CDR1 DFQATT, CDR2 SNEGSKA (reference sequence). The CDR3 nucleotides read TGCAGTGCCGACGCTGCGGGCGTCATCCTCTTC. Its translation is CSADAAGVILF.